The T cell receptor beta chain described here comes from a study of T cell repertoires in cytomegalovirus infection. TCRdb re-called the reads with MiXCR, one entry per CDR3 protein. Of around 530,000 distinct CDR3 sequences listed, less than 30% are singletons. This CDR3 has 14 residues. CDR1 is SGHTA, CDR2 FQGTGA, per germline. The V gene end was trimmed by 1 base and the J gene end by 5 bases; junction bases not matched to a gene: 3. Sequenced material: PBMCs. The chain is built from TRBV7-3 and TRBJ1-1, with 8 positions matching TRBD1. The source of this sequence is a human donor in good health (CMV status not recorded). Some clones in this sample may be carry-over from other donors' samples. The CDR3 nucleotides are TGTGCCAGCAGCTTAAAGCAGGGGGCTACTGAAGCTTTCTTT. Its translation: CASSLKQGATEAFF.